Each of the 16 T cell receptor beta chains below was sequenced from the same sample in a study of cytomegalovirus exposure and HLA in healthy donors. The PCR ran on 60 Vbeta and 13 Jbeta primers. Clones were read by immunoSEQ multiplex PCR, and TCRdb kept only the in-frame ones, dropping some. The profile shows roughly 100,000 clones, about 75% of them singletons. The sample comprised PBMCs. These receptors were taken from a woman aged 40 to 49 in good health and CMV-seronegative.

This clone has a single count. The chain combines TRBV7-6 with TRBJ2-7, with TRBD2 matching 7 bases. This CDR3 spans 12 amino acids. Germline V lookup: CDR1 SGHVS, CDR2 FNYEAQ. The J segment lost 5 bases and the V segment lost 6 bases, leaving 4 bases of the junction unmatched. The CDR3 region has the DNA TGTGCCAGCAGTGGGAGGGCTGACGAGCAGTACTTC. Amino acid sequence: CASSGRADEQYF.

V is TRBV9 and J is TRBJ2-5, with 7 bases aligning to TRBD2. This CDR3 is 13 amino acids long. Trimming took 4 bases from V and 5 from J; bases not matched to a gene: 5. The germline V gene has CDR1 SGDLS and CDR2 YYNGEE. CDR3: CASSSREGETQYF. The DNA for the CDR3 is TGTGCCAGCAGCTCGAGGGAGGGGGAGACCCAGTACTTC.

The V call is TRBV7-3, the J call TRBJ1-2, with TRBD1 matching over 7 bases. Germline V gene lookup returns CDR1 SGHTA and CDR2 FQGTGA. V lost 0 bases and J lost 6; bases outside the gene matches: 7. CDR3 length: 15 amino acids. CDR3 residues: CASSLTDRAMDGYTF. The CDR3 DNA follows: TGTGCCAGCAGCTTAACCGACAGGGCAATGGATGGCTACACCTTC. The whole variable domain, filled in from reference TRBV7-3 and TRBJ1-2, reads GAGVSQTPSNKVTEKGKYVELRCDPISGHTALYWYRQSLGQGPEFLIYFQGTGAADDSGLPNDRFFAVRPEGSVSTLKIQRTERGDSAVYLCASSLTDRAMDGYTFGSGTRLTVV.

The rearrangement joins TRBV9 to TRBJ2-1, with TRBD1 matching over 10 bases. The CDR3 is made up of 16 amino acids. Germline V gene sequence: CDR1 SGDLS, CDR2 YYNGEE. J was trimmed by 0 bases and V by 4 bases; bases with no gene match: 4. CDR3 sequence (DNA): TGTGCCAGCAGCCTCGGACAGGGGGTCTCCTACAATGAGCAGTTCTTC. It specifies CASSLGQGVSYNEQFF. Drawing the rest from reference TRBV9 and TRBJ2-1, the complete variable domain is DSGVTQTPKHLITATGQRVTLRCSPRSGDLSVYWYQQSLDQGLQFLIQYYNGEERAKGNILERFSAQQFPDLHSELNLSSLELGDSALYFCASSLGQGVSYNEQFFGPGTRLTVL.

This clone showed up just a few times. The V gene is TRBV6-5, the J gene TRBJ1-4; D possibly corresponds to TRBD1 (5 bases). The ends were cut back, 8 bases at V and 7 bases at J, with 14 bases in the middle. From germline, CDR1 is MNHEY and CDR2 SVGAGI. The CDR3 is 13 residues long. For the CDR3, the DNA is TGTGCCAGCCGCCCAGGGTTGGGTGAAAAACTGTTTTTT. Translation: CASRPGLGEKLFF.

V and J are TRBV4-3 and TRBJ1-2; 8 bases are a match to TRBD1. In germline, CDR1 is LGHNA, CDR2 YSLEER. The CDR3 is 14 residues long. Losses at the gene ends were 2 bases for V and 7 bases for J; bases not matched to a gene: 6. CDR3 in DNA: TGCGCCAGCAGCCAAACAGGGGGAATGGGTGGCTACACCTTC. Translating it yields CASSQTGGMGGYTF.

The chain carries TRBV4-2 and TRBJ2-1; 11 bases match TRBD1. V was pared by 4 bases and J by 5 bases, with 16 bases of the junction left unmatched. The CDR3 runs to 19 residues. Germline CDR1 is LGHNA and CDR2 is YNFKEQ. CDR3 bases: TGTGCCAGCAGCCCCCGTGGACAGGGGGCTTTTGGGGACGACAATGAGCAGTTCTTC. Its protein product is CASSPRGQGAFGDDNEQFF.

The chain uses TRBV4-3 and TRBJ2-7; 10 nucleotides agree with TRBD2. The CDR3 spans 13 residues. Losses at the gene ends were 4 bases for V and 7 bases for J; bases not matched to a gene: 4. In germline, CDR1 is LGHNA, CDR2 YSLEER. In nucleotides, the CDR3 is TGCGCCAGCAGCCTCGGACTAGCGGCTGAGCAGTACTTC. It translates to CASSLGLAAEQYF.

In its sample, this clone was seen once. The rearrangement joins TRBV10-3 to TRBJ2-1, with D possibly matching TRBD2 (5 bases). The germline V and J ends were trimmed by 4 bases and 9 bases, with 10 bases remaining between them. There are 12 residues in the CDR3. Germline values: CDR1 ENHRY, CDR2 SYGVKD. The CDR3 DNA is TGTGCCATCAGTGGTAGCGAGAGTGAGCAGTTCTTC. Translated: CAISGSESEQFF.

This clone was recorded a few times. This chain connects TRBV10-3 to TRBJ2-5, with TRBD1 matching 7 bases. The V gene end was trimmed by 8 bases and the J gene end by 2 bases; junction bases not matched to a gene: 2. The germline CDR1 and CDR2 sequences are ENHRY and SYGVKD. This CDR3 has 12 amino acids. The CDR3 coding sequence is TGTGCCATCGGGACAGAGCAAGAGACCCAGTACTTC. Protein sequence: CAIGTEQETQYF.

This chain links TRBV30 with TRBJ1-2, with TRBD1 identical over 7 bases. CDR1 is GTSNPN, CDR2 SVGIG, per germline (reference sequence). V lost 0 bases and J lost 8; bases outside the gene matches: 9. The CDR3 sequence is 14 residues long. CDR3 coding DNA: TGTGCCTGGAGTGTAGGGTCAGGGGGTGACGGCTACACCTTC. It specifies CAWSVGSGGDGYTF. Full variable domain (rest looked up from reference TRBV30 and TRBJ1-2): SQTIHQWPATLVQPVGSPLSLECTVEGTSNPNLYWYRQAAGRGLQLLFYSVGIGQISSEVPQNLSASRPQDRQFILSSKKLLLSDSGFYLCAWSVGSGGDGYTFGSGTRLTVV.

This clone has a handful of counts. The chain couples TRBV30 to TRBJ1-2, with TRBD1 identical over 7 bases. CDR1 is GTSNPN, CDR2 SVGIG, per germline (reference sequence). The CDR3 consists of 18 residues. Trimming cost V 0 bases and J 6 bases; bases outside gene matches: 19. The CDR3 loop reads CAWSVLRYRGRDLDGYTF. The CDR3 bases are TGTGCCTGGAGTGTACTCCGATACAGGGGCAGGGATTTGGATGGCTACACCTTC.

A few counts support this clone. The J gene is TRBJ2-1, the V gene TRBV4-1, with 11 bases identical to TRBD2. There are 15 residues in the CDR3. V shed 9 bases, J shed 6 bases, and the junction held 10 bases outside the gene matches. Germline CDR1 reads MGHRA; CDR2 reads YSYEKL. The CDR3 bases are TGCGCCAGTAGAACTAGCGGGGGACTCCGCAATGAGCAGTTCTTC. Translating it yields CASRTSGGLRNEQFF.

J is TRBJ1-5 and V is TRBV6-6; D remains ambiguous. Germline CDR1 reads MNHNY; CDR2 reads SVGAGI (reference sequence). This CDR3 comprises 16 residues. Trimming shortened V by 5 bases and J by 4 bases, and 18 bases separated the two germline ends. The CDR3 is CASSPQWAGPNQPQHF. DNA for the CDR3: TGTGCCAGCAGTCCCCAGTGGGCAGGCCCGAATCAGCCCCAGCATTTT.

The V call is TRBV13, the J call TRBJ2-3; the match to TRBD2 covers 7 bases. CDR1 is PRHDT and CDR2 is FYEKMQ in the germline V gene (reference sequence). The CDR3 has 18 residues. After removal of 4 bases from V and 5 bases from J, the junction contained 18 bases not matched to a gene. The CDR3 loop is CASSSSTPPTSTEDTQYF. The DNA of the CDR3 is TGTGCCAGCAGCTCATCAACACCACCGACTAGCACCGAAGATACGCAGTATTTT.

The rearrangement joins TRBV13 to TRBJ1-2, with 8 bases fitting TRBD1. This CDR3 region has 20 residues. V trimming: 0 bases; J trimming: 4 bases; junction bases outside the gene matches: 19. Germline CDR1 and CDR2: PRHDT and FYEKMQ (reference sequence). The CDR3 loop is CASSLGPTRRGQEAIYGYTF. Written as DNA, the CDR3 is TGTGCCAGCAGCTTAGGCCCTACAAGAAGGGGACAGGAGGCAATCTATGGCTACACCTTC. The variable domain in full, with the rest retrieved from reference TRBV13 and TRBJ1-2, is AAGVIQSPRHLIKEKRETATLKCYPIPRHDTVYWYQQGPGQDPQFLISFYEKMQSDKGSIPDRFSAQQFSDYHSELNMSSLELGDSALYFCASSLGPTRRGQEAIYGYTFGSGTRLTVV.